The clone carrying this T cell receptor (beta chain) was found once. TCRdb keeps only in-frame clones here, not all; method: immunoSEQ multiplex PCR. In the table there are some 250,000 clones, approximately 85% of which are singletons. The entry originates in a study of blood T cell repertoires in COVID-19. Looking at the study overall: T cells, B-cell-depleted T cells, or PBMCs provided the cDNA or gDNA that served as material.

The CDR3 has 15 residues. V was clipped by 0 bases and J by 2 bases, with 6 bases between them. Germline CDR1 SGHNT, CDR2 YYREEE (reference sequence). The sample was PBMCs or T cells enriched from blood (not recorded which). This clonotype was obtained from a woman in her forties or fifties who had recovered from COVID-19. The chain employs TRBV5-4 and TRBJ1-6; a weak D match, TRBD1 (5 bases). CDR3 DNA: TGTGCCAGCAGCTTGGCAGGGACCTATAATTCACCCCTCCACTTT. It yields the protein CASSLAGTYNSPLHF.